One sample yielded the 24 T cell receptor beta chains listed below, sequenced in a study of blood T cell repertoires in COVID-19. Clones were sequenced by immunoSEQ multiplex PCR, and TCRdb holds only the in-frame ones, with some missing. Of some 100,000 clones detected, about 86% appear once; the ten largest clones hold roughly 5%. The sample was peripheral blood. These receptors all stem from a human donor in a cohort sampled during active COVID-19.

This sequence joins TRBV18 and TRBJ1-2; TRBD1 agrees at 7 bases. The CDR3 has 18 residues. Trimming took 5 bases from V and 8 from J; bases not matched to a gene: 23. Germline values: CDR1 KGHSH, CDR2 LQKENI. The DNA for the CDR3 is TGTGCCAGCTCATCACTCGCCGGGACAGTCAATCCTATGGAGGGCTACACCTTC. It specifies CASSSLAGTVNPMEGYTF.

The rearrangement links TRBV19 to TRBJ2-2; D remains ambiguous. CDR1 and CDR2 from the germline V gene are LNHDA and SQIVND (reference sequence). Trimming shortened V by 5 bases and J by 1 base, and 14 bases separated the two germline ends. The CDR3 runs to 16 residues. CDR3 residues: CASSRLVSGNTGELFF. CDR3 nucleotide sequence: TGTGCCAGTAGTCGACTCGTCTCCGGGAACACCGGGGAGCTGTTTTTT.

This sequence joins TRBV5-1 and TRBJ1-5, with a tentative D call TRBD1 (5 bases). The CDR3 is 15 amino acids. V was cut by 1 base and J by 4 bases, with 12 bases left in between. CDR1 and CDR2 (germline): SGHRS, YFSETQ. The CDR3 spells CASSLTGTGNQPQHF. Here the CDR3 DNA reads TGCGCCAGCAGCTTGACCGGGACTGGGAATCAGCCCCAGCATTTT.

This clone has a count of ten or more. V is TRBV2 and J is TRBJ2-3; D unresolved. V gave up 6 bases and J gave up 1 base, with 14 bases separating them. This CDR3 contains 15 residues. Looked up from germline, CDR1 is SNHLY and CDR2 is FYNNEI. CDR3 sequence: CASRIVPLGTDTQYF. DNA for the CDR3: TGTGCCAGCAGGATAGTACCACTGGGCACAGATACGCAGTATTTT.

The CDR3: CASSPDTSRRTQYF. CDR3 nucleotides: TGTGCCAGCAGTCCGGACACCTCGCGACGGACCCAGTACTTC. V gene TRBV7-6 combines with J gene TRBJ2-5; a weak D match, TRBD1 (5 bases). Trimming removed 6 bases at V and 7 bases at J, with 18 bases between. This CDR3 has 14 residues. From germline, CDR1 is SGHVS and CDR2 FNYEAQ.

The chain recombines TRBV4-1 with TRBJ1-6; a weak D match, TRBD1 (5 bases). The V gene lost 0 bases and the J gene lost 3 bases, with 18 bases spanning the gap. This CDR3 has 19 amino acids. Per germline, CDR1 MGHRA and CDR2 YSYEKL. The CDR3 reads CASSQDAGGAASYNSPLHF. The DNA for the CDR3 is TGCGCCAGCAGCCAAGACGCGGGAGGGGCAGCGAGCTATAATTCACCCCTCCACTTT.

The chain recombines TRBV9 with TRBJ2-1; 13 bases match TRBD2. V was clipped by 3 bases and J by 3 bases; unmatched bases: 0. CDR3 length: 15 residues. Germline V lookup: CDR1 SGDLS, CDR2 YYNGEE. In nucleotides, the CDR3 is TGTGCCAGCAGCGGGACTAGCGGGAGCTACAATGAGCAGTTCTTC. This sequence encodes CASSGTSGSYNEQFF. The variable domain in full, completed from reference TRBV9 and TRBJ2-1, reads DSGVTQTPKHLITATGQRVTLRCSPRSGDLSVYWYQQSLDQGLQFLIQYYNGEERAKGNILERFSAQQFPDLHSELNLSSLELGDSALYFCASSGTSGSYNEQFFGPGTRLTVL.

J is TRBJ1-6 and V is TRBV6-6; the match to TRBD1 covers 7 bases. V lost 6 bases to trimming and J lost 3 bases; unmatched junction nucleotides: 2. CDR1 and CDR2 (germline): MNHNY, SVGAGI (reference sequence). CDR3 length: 14 residues. The DNA of the CDR3 is TGTGCCAGCAGCGACAGGGACTATAATTCACCCCTCCACTTT. Protein: CASSDRDYNSPLHF.

This chain uses TRBV7-9 with TRBJ2-1; perhaps TRBD2 as D (5 bases). Germline CDR1 SEHNR, CDR2 FQNEAQ (reference sequence). CDR3 size: 15 residues. The ends were cut back, 1 base at V and 0 bases at J, with 7 bases in the middle. The CDR3 spells CASSLVGSSYNEQFF. The CDR3 DNA reads as TGTGCCAGCAGCTTAGTGGGGAGCTCCTACAATGAGCAGTTCTTC.

The chain couples TRBV6-2 or TRBV6-3 to TRBJ1-1; TRBD1 agrees at 8 bases. The CDR3 totals 13 residues. Per germline, CDR1 MNHEY and CDR2 SVGEGT. Germline trimming cut 1 base from V and 11 bases from J; bases unmatched to any gene: 6. CDR3: CASSYWTGRYAFF. The CDR3 coding sequence is TGTGCCAGCAGTTACTGGACAGGGCGGTACGCTTTCTTT.

The chain links TRBV5-1 to TRBJ2-5; 7 bases are shared with TRBD2. Per germline, CDR1 SGHRS and CDR2 YFSETQ. CDR3 length equals 14 residues. V dropped 5 bases and J dropped 2; count of bases not matched to a gene: 6. CDR3: CASSVGRTQETQYF. CDR3 nucleotides: TGCGCCAGCAGTGTCGGGAGGACACAAGAGACCCAGTACTTC.

The gene calls are TRBV6-1 and TRBJ2-5; the match to TRBD2 covers 13 bases. This CDR3 has 16 residues. The germline V gene encodes CDR1 MNHNS and CDR2 SASEGT. With V trimmed by 6 bases and J by 1 base, 5 bases remained unmatched. The DNA for the CDR3 is TGTGCCAGCAGGGAACTAGCGGGGGGGGCCCAAGAGACCCAGTACTTC. Its protein is CASRELAGGAQETQYF.

V and J are TRBV6-5 and TRBJ2-3; D may be TRBD1 (5 bases). Germline-derived CDR1 and CDR2 are MNHEY and SVGAGI. Trimming took off 7 bases at V and 2 bases at J, with 10 bases between the two ends. The CDR3 has 13 residues. The CDR3 nucleotides read TGTGCCAGCACCCGACAGATCACAGATACGCAGTATTTT. It translates to CASTRQITDTQYF.

The chain recombines TRBV9 with TRBJ2-5; D is perhaps TRBD1 (5 bases). Trimming shortened V by 3 bases and J by 5 bases, and 11 bases separated the two germline ends. This CDR3 is 13 amino acids long. The germline V gene encodes CDR1 SGDLS and CDR2 YYNGEE. CDR3 bases: TGTGCCAGCAGCGGATCACAGGTGGAGACCCAGTACTTC. As protein: CASSGSQVETQYF.

This chain connects TRBV5-6 to TRBJ2-5; TRBD2 might be the D (6 bases). V was clipped by 2 bases and J by 2 bases, with 22 bases between them. The germline V gene has CDR1 SGHDT and CDR2 YYEEEE. CDR3 length: 18 residues. The CDR3 spells CASSFPAAAGGGQETQYF. Here the CDR3 DNA reads TGTGCCAGCAGCTTCCCGGCCGCGGCAGGCGGAGGGCAAGAGACCCAGTACTTC.

The chain employs TRBV6-6 and TRBJ1-1; 8 bases fit TRBD1. CDR3 size: 14 residues. Per the germline V gene, CDR1 is MNHNY and CDR2 is SVGAGI (reference sequence). V was pared by 5 bases and J by 4 bases, with 6 bases of the junction left unmatched. CDR3 sequence reads: CASSVGQGGTEAFF. As DNA, the CDR3 is TGTGCCAGCAGTGTAGGACAGGGTGGCACTGAAGCTTTCTTT.

The chain uses TRBV19 and TRBJ1-5, with TRBD1 matching over 7 bases. The germline gives CDR1 LNHDA, CDR2 SQIVND (reference sequence). The CDR3 is 15 amino acids. V lost 7 bases and J lost 3; bases outside the gene matches: 9. For the CDR3, the DNA is TGTGCCAGTACCATTGACAGGGTCCCCAATCAGCCCCAGCATTTT. Translating gives CASTIDRVPNQPQHF.

V gene TRBV5-1 combines with J gene TRBJ1-2, with TRBD1 identical over 7 bases. The CDR3 has 13 amino acids. Trimming at V came to 2 bases and at J to 7 bases, leaving 5 bases not matched to a gene. CDR1 SGHRS and CDR2 YFSETQ come from the germline V gene. This chain's CDR3 is CASSFGGTVGYTF. The CDR3, as DNA: TGCGCCAGCAGCTTCGGCGGGACAGTTGGCTACACCTTC.

This clone has a handful of counts. The chain carries TRBV15 and TRBJ1-5, with D hard to call. Per germline, CDR1 LNHNV and CDR2 YYDKDF (reference sequence). V shed 0 bases and J shed 7 bases, with 4 bases lying between them. This CDR3 has 12 amino acids. This CDR3 is CATSRDQQPQHF. In DNA form, the CDR3 reads TGTGCCACCAGCAGAGATCAGCAGCCCCAGCATTTT.

This chain links TRBV19 with TRBJ2-7; 7 nucleotides match TRBD1. The CDR3 covers 15 residues. Losses at the gene ends were 3 bases for V and 7 bases for J; bases not matched to a gene: 12. Looked up from germline, CDR1 is LNHDA and CDR2 is SQIVND (reference sequence). CDR3 nucleotide sequence: TGTGCCAGTAGTATCAGCCGACAAAGCAGGGGGGAGCAGTACTTC. It is translated as CASSISRQSRGEQYF.

The genes are TRBV30 and TRBJ2-6; no firm D call. CDR3 length equals 19 residues. Germline V gives CDR1 GTSNPN, CDR2 SVGIG (reference sequence). Trimming cost V 0 bases and J 0 bases, with 18 bases left between them. In DNA, the CDR3 is TGTGCCTGGAGTGTAAGGTCCGGGTGGCCGCCCTCTGGGGCCAACGTCCTGACTTTC. It is translated as CAWSVRSGWPPSGANVLTF. Combining the CDR3 with reference TRBV30 and TRBJ2-6 gives the whole variable domain SQTIHQWPATLVQPVGSPLSLECTVEGTSNPNLYWYRQAAGRGLQLLFYSVGIGQISSEVPQNLSASRPQDRQFILSSKKLLLSDSGFYLCAWSVRSGWPPSGANVLTFGAGSRLTVL.

The chain links TRBV7-9 to TRBJ1-2; D not resolved. The CDR3 totals 15 residues. Germline V gene data show CDR1 as SEHNR and CDR2 as FQNEAQ (reference sequence). The V end lost 0 bases, the J end lost 5 bases, and 13 bases lay between the germline ends. CDR3 DNA sequence: TGTGCCAGCAGCTTAGCGCAGGCGGGTGGTTATGGCTACACCTTC. It translates to CASSLAQAGGYGYTF.

This clone was counted once. V is TRBV20-1 and J is TRBJ1-1; possibly TRBD1 for D (5 bases). Looked up from germline, CDR1 is DFQATT and CDR2 is SNEGSKA (reference sequence). Trimming took off 0 bases at V and 7 bases at J, with 6 bases between the two ends. The CDR3 is made up of 11 amino acids. The CDR3 spells CSAREQGEAFF. The DNA of the CDR3 is TGCAGTGCTAGAGAGCAGGGTGAAGCTTTCTTT.

The V call is TRBV6-5, the J call TRBJ1-1; D perhaps matches TRBD1 (6 bases). Per germline, CDR1 MNHEY and CDR2 SVGAGI. There are 14 residues in the CDR3. V dropped 0 bases and J dropped 5 bases, with 10 bases sitting between them. The chain's CDR3 is CASSYSGGATEAFF. CDR3 nucleotide sequence: TGTGCCAGCAGTTACTCGGGGGGGGCAACTGAAGCTTTCTTT.